The 8 T cell receptor beta chains presented below share a single source sample, sequenced in a study of T cells after yellow fever vaccination. Using its own MiXCR run on the 5' RACE reads, TCRdb lists one record per CDR3 protein. Among some 350,000 distinct CDR3 sequences listed, about 9.9% were seen once. The material was PBMCs, obtained on the day of the first yellow fever vaccination. The receptors come from a man aged 18 to 30 who received the YFV17D yellow fever vaccine.

The V call is TRBV7-9, the J call TRBJ2-3; D unresolved. Germline V lookup: CDR1 SEHNR, CDR2 FQNEAQ (reference sequence). The CDR3 consists of 14 residues. With 0 bases removed from V and 3 bases from J, the gap between germline ends came to 7 bases. The CDR3 reads CASSLAPTTDTQYF. CDR3 DNA sequence: TGTGCCAGCAGCTTAGCCCCCACAACAGATACGCAGTATTTT.

The rearrangement links TRBV12-3 or TRBV12-4 to TRBJ1-2; D is unresolved. Between the trimmed V and J ends, which lost 7 bases and 2 bases, there was a span of 11 bases. The CDR3 has 13 amino acids. CDR3 sequence: CASIPPGNYGYTF. Here the CDR3 DNA reads TGTGCCAGCATCCCTCCGGGAAACTATGGCTACACCTTC.

This clonotype appeared a few times. The genes are TRBV5-1 and TRBJ1-1; TRBD1 matches at 8 bases. This CDR3 is 16 amino acids long. Trimming removed 4 bases from V and 7 bases from J; junction bases left unmatched: 15. In germline, CDR1 is SGHRS, CDR2 YFSETQ. The CDR3 loop reads CASSPRPQGEVGEAFF. Here the CDR3 DNA reads TGCGCCAGCAGCCCCCGCCCACAGGGGGAAGTGGGTGAAGCTTTCTTT.

This clonotype was seen a few times. V gene TRBV18 combines with J gene TRBJ1-3; D is ambiguous. V lost 0 bases, J lost 0 bases, and 6 bases lay in between. The CDR3 has 15 residues. CDR1 and CDR2 from the germline V gene are KGHSH and LQKENI. DNA of the CDR3: TGTGCCAGCTCACCACCGGCCAACTCTGGAAACACCATATATTTT. It yields the protein CASSPPANSGNTIYF.

This chain joins TRBV20-1 and TRBJ2-1; D is undetermined. This CDR3 contains 11 residues. Germline assignment: CDR1 DFQATT and CDR2 SNEGSKA (reference sequence). Trimming cost V 3 bases and J 8 bases, with 8 bases left between them. This chain's CDR3 is CSARSDDEQFF. CDR3 nucleotides: TGCAGTGCTAGGTCCGACGATGAGCAGTTCTTC.

The chain employs TRBV6-1 and TRBJ1-4, with TRBD1 matching over 7 bases. The CDR3 is 15 amino acids. Germline-derived CDR1 and CDR2 are MNHNS and SASEGT. Losses at the gene ends were 4 bases for V and 4 bases for J; bases not matched to a gene: 6. The CDR3 region has the DNA TGTGCCAGCAGTGGAGGGACAGCTGGTAATGAAAAACTGTTTTTT. It encodes CASSGGTAGNEKLFF.

The V gene is TRBV2, the J gene TRBJ2-7; TRBD2 might be the D (5 bases). CDR3 size: 12 residues. Germline V gene sequence: CDR1 SNHLY, CDR2 FYNNEI. Trimming cost V 4 bases and J 3 bases, with 7 bases left between them. In DNA form, the CDR3 reads TGTGCCAGCAGTGCCCGGGGCTACGAGCAGTACTTC. Its protein product is CASSARGYEQYF.

The chain carries TRBV7-9 and TRBJ1-1; 8 bases agree with TRBD1. Trimming removed 3 bases from V and 3 bases from J; junction bases left unmatched: 9. The CDR3 is 16 amino acids. The germline CDR1 and CDR2 sequences are SEHNR and FQNEAQ (reference sequence). Written as DNA, the CDR3 is TGTGCCAGCAGCTTTTCAGGGGGCTCCCTCTACACTGAAGCTTTCTTT. It translates to CASSFSGGSLYTEAFF.